Below, 3 T cell receptor beta chains from the same sample are listed, as sequenced in a study of control samples from healthy donors and cancer patients. Sequencing was performed with immunoSEQ multiplex PCR; in TCRdb, only in-frame clones are kept and a portion is missing. The table shows over 110,000 clones, with more than 85% occurring only once. The sample consisted of blood. Every receptor here comes from a woman in her twenties or thirties in good health.

The rearrangement joins TRBV9 to TRBJ1-5; 9 nucleotides agree with TRBD1. CDR1 and CDR2 from the germline V gene are SGDLS and YYNGEE. The CDR3 is 14 residues long. V was pared by 3 bases and J by 4 bases, with 2 bases of the junction left unmatched. This CDR3 reads CASSGTGENQPQHF. CDR3 nucleotides: TGTGCCAGCAGCGGGACAGGGGAAAATCAGCCCCAGCATTTT.

On this clone itself: Since a far larger clone is one base different, this is likely a read error. V and J are TRBV2 and TRBJ1-2; D not resolved. Germline V gene lookup returns CDR1 SNHLY and CDR2 FYNNEI. The CDR3 loop spans 14 amino acids. In nucleotides, the CDR3 is TGTGCCAGCTGTGAAGCGCTGGGAACCTATGGCTACACCTTC. This encodes CASCEALGTYGYTF.

The genes are TRBV21-1 and TRBJ2-7; the table's D gene call, TRBD2, was not cross checked with the DNA. TRBV21-1 is annotated as a pseudogene. This CDR3 comprises 16 residues. CDR3 in DNA: TGTGCCAGCAGCAAAAGGTCGGGGGGGGCCCCCCACGAGCAGTACTTC. It codes for CASSKRSGGAPHEQYF.